The clone carrying this T cell receptor beta chain appeared a few times. Seattle patient enrollment occurred during active infection, with longitudinal follow-up thereafter. This sample is part of a study of blood T cell repertoires in COVID-19. Study in general: Acute-phase and convalescent COVID-19 samples originated in the United States, Italy and Spain.

The CDR3 runs to 15 residues. Trimming left V 2 bases short and J 3 bases short, with 15 bases between. In germline, CDR1 is SGHDT, CDR2 YYEEEE. Sequenced by immunoSEQ multiplex PCR; TCRdb stores in-frame clones only, minus some. The sample yields 200,000 to 250,000 clones, approximately 85% seen once. The chain recombines TRBV5-6 with TRBJ2-7; possible D gene TRBD2, 5 bases. The sequenced sample was peripheral blood. This sequence originates from a man between 50 and 59 years old with COVID-19, enrolled during active disease. The CDR3 is CASSLSGYSHYEQYF. The CDR3 bases are TGTGCCAGCAGCTTAAGCGGATACAGCCACTACGAGCAGTACTTC.